This T cell receptor (beta chain) was retrieved from a study of beta chain features in type 1 diabetes. Expressed TCRB transcripts were sequenced after all isolated RNA was converted to cDNA. Profiled with immunoSEQ multiplex PCR; TCRdb holds only in-frame clones, not every one. Of 600,000 or so clones listed, under 15% are singletons. On this clone: Its matching antigen is unknown.

Findings and caveats of the study: A moderate, significant TCRB CDR3 shortening appeared in type 1 diabetes across four CD4+ subsets.

Looked up from germline, CDR1 is SNHLY and CDR2 is FYNNEI. V gave up 7 bases and J gave up 6 bases; unmatched junction bases: 2. The CDR3 sequence is 13 residues long. Source material: naive CD4+ T cells from blood. The chain recombines TRBV2 with TRBJ1-6; TRBD1 matches 8 bases. This TCR was sampled from a man aged 25 to 45 with type 1 diabetes. In DNA form, the CDR3 reads TGTGCCAGCATAGGACAGGGTAATTCACCCCTCCACTTT. Its translation: CASIGQGNSPLHF.